The clone carrying this T cell receptor beta chain was observed once. V lost 1 base to trimming and J lost 5 bases, with 14 bases between them. CDR1 is LGHNA and CDR2 is YNFKEQ in the germline V gene. The CDR3 has 15 residues. This sample is drawn from a study of blood T cell repertoires in COVID-19. Study summary: COVID-19 samples collected from the United States, Italy and Spain covered acute and convalescent phases.

Authors' methods: Reference gene primer amplification gave estimated nucleated cell counts. The method was immunoSEQ multiplex PCR; TCRdb's version includes in-frame clones alone and lacks a portion of them. V and J calls and clone size are as listed in that table; D and trimming were resolved from the DNA. The data hold roughly 440,000 clones, with 70% to 90% observed a single time. The sequence was collected from a woman aged 45-59 years with COVID-19, enrolled during active disease. This sequence joins TRBV4-2 and TRBJ2-5; D may be TRBD2 (5 bases). The sample was peripheral blood. The CDR3: CASSQVDVPGETQYF. DNA for the CDR3: TGTGCCAGCAGCCAAGTAGACGTTCCGGGGGAGACCCAGTACTTC.